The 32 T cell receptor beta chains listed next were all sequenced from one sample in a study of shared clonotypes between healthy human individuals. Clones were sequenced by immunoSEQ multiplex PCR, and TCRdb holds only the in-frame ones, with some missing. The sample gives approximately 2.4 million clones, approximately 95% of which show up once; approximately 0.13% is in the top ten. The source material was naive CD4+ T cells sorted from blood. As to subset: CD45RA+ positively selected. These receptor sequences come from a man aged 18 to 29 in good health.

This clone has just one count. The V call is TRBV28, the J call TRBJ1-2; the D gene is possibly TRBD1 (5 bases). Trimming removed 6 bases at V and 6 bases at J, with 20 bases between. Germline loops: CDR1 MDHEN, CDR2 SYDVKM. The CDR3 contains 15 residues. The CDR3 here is CASSRRVGFFHGYTF. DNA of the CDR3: TGTGCCAGCAGCCGCAGGGTAGGCTTTTTTCATGGCTACACCTTC.

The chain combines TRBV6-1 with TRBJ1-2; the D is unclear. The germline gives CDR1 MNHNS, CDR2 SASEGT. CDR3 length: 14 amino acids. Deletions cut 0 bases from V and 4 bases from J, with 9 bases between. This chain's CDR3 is CASSEAELTYGYTF. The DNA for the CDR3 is TGTGCCAGCAGTGAAGCGGAACTGACCTATGGCTACACCTTC.

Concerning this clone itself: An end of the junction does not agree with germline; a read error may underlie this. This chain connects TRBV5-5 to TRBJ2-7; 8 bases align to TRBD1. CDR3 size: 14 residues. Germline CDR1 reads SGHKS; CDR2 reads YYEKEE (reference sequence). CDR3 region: CASSLDRAYREQYF. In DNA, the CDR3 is TGTGCCAGCAGTTTGGACAGGGCATATCGAGAGCAGTACTTC.

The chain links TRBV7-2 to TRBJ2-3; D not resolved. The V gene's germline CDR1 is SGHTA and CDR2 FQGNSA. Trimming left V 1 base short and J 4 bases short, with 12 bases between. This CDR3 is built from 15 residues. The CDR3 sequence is CASSLVGLDPDTQYF. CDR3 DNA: TGTGCCAGCAGCTTAGTTGGTTTGGACCCAGATACGCAGTATTTT.

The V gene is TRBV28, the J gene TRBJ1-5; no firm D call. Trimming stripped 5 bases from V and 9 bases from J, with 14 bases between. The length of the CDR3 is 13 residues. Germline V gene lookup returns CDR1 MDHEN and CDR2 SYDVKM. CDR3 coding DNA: TGTGCCAGCAGTCCTTCGGACCCGATGCCCCAGCATTTT. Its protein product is CASSPSDPMPQHF.

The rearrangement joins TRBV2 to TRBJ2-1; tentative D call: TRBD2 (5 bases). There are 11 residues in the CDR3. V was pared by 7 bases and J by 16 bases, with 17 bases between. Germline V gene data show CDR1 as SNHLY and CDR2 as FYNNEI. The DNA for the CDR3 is TGTGCCAGCACCCCGGTCTCCGGGGAATTCTTC. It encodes CASTPVSGEFF.

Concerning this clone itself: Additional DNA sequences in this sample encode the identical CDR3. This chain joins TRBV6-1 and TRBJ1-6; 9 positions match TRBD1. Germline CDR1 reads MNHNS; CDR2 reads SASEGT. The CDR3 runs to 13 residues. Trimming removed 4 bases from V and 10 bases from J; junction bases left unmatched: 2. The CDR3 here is CASSGTGVSPLHF. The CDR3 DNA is TGTGCCAGCAGTGGGACAGGGGTGTCACCCCTCCACTTT.

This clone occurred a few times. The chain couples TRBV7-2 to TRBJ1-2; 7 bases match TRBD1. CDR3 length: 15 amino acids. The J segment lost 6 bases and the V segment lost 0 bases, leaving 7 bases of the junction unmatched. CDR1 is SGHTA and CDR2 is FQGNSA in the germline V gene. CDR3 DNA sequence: TGTGCCAGCAGCTTAGCCACGGGACAGAGGGATGGCTACACCTTC. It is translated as CASSLATGQRDGYTF.

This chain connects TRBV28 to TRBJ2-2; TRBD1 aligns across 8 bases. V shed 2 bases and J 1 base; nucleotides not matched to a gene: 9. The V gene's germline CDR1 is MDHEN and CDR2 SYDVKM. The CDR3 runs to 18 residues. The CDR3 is CASSLRGQVFLNTGELFF. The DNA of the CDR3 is TGTGCCAGCAGTTTACGGGGACAGGTTTTCTTGAACACCGGGGAGCTGTTTTTT.

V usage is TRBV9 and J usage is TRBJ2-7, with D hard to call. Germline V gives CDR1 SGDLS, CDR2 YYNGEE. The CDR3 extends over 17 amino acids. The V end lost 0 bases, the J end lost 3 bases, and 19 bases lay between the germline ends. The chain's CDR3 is CASSVGVGGNSVYEQYF. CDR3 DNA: TGTGCCAGCAGCGTAGGCGTAGGTGGCAATTCTGTCTACGAGCAGTACTTC. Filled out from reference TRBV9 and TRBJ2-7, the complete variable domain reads DSGVTQTPKHLITATGQRVTLRCSPRSGDLSVYWYQQSLDQGLQFLIQYYNGEERAKGNILERFSAQQFPDLHSELNLSSLELGDSALYFCASSVGVGGNSVYEQYFGPGTRLTVT.

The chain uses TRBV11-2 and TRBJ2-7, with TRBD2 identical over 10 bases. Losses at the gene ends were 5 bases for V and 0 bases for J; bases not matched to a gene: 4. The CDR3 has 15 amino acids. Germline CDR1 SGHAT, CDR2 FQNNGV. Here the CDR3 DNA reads TGTGCCAGCAGCAGTAGCGGGGGGCGCTCCTACGAGCAGTACTTC. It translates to CASSSSGGRSYEQYF.

The CDR3 here is CASRAPGLNTEAFF. CDR3 nucleotides: TGTGCCAGCAGGGCCCCGGGCCTGAACACTGAAGCTTTCTTT. This rearrangement joins TRBV2 to TRBJ1-1; no definite D call. The CDR3 has 14 residues. Germline assignment: CDR1 SNHLY and CDR2 FYNNEI. Trimming removed 6 bases at V and 0 bases at J, with 11 bases between.

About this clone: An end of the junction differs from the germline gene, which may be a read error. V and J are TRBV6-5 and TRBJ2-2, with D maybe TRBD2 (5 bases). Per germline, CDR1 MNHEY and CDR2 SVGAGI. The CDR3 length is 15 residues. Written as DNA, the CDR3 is TGTGCCAGCAGGTACTTAGCGCCCAACACCGGGGAGCTGTTTTTT. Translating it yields CASRYLAPNTGELFF.

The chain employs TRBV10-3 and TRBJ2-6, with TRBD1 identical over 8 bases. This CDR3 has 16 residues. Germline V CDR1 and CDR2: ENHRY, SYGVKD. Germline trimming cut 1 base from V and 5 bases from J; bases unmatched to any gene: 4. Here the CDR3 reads CAISELQGAWANVLTF. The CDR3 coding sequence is TGTGCCATCAGTGAGTTGCAGGGGGCTTGGGCCAACGTCCTGACTTTC.

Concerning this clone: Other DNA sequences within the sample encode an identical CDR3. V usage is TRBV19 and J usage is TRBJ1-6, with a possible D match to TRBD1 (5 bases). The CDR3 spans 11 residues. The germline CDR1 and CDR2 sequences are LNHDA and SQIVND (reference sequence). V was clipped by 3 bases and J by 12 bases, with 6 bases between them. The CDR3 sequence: CASSMGEPLHF. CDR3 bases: TGTGCCAGTAGTATGGGGGAACCCCTCCACTTT. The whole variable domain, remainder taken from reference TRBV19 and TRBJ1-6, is DGGITQSPKYLFRKEGQNVTLSCEQNLNHDAMYWYRQDPGQGLRLIYYSQIVNDFQKGDIAEGYSVSREKKESFPLTVTSAQKNPTAFYLCASSMGEPLHFGNGTRLTVT.

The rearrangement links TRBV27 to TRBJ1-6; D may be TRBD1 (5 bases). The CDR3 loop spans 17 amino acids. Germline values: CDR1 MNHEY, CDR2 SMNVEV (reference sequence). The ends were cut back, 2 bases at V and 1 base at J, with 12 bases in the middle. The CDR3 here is CASSLISGLSYNSPLHF. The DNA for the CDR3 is TGTGCCAGCAGTTTAATATCAGGGTTGTCCTATAATTCACCCCTCCACTTT.

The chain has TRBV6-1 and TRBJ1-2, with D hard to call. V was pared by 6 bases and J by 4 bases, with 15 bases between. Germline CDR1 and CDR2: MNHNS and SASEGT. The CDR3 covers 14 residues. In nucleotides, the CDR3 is TGTGCCAGCAGCCGGGAGTCCTATGTCTATGGCTACACCTTC. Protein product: CASSRESYVYGYTF.

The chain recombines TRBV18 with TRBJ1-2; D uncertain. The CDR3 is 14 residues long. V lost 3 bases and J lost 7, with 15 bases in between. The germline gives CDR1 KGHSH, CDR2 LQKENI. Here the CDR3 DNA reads TGTGCCAGCTCACCCAATTTGGACTCTGGTGGCTACACCTTC. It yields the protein CASSPNLDSGGYTF. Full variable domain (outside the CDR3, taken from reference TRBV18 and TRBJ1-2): NAGVMQNPRHLVRRRGQEARLRCSPMKGHSHVYWYRQLPEEGLKFMVYLQKENIIDESGMPKERFSAEFPKEGPSILRIQQVVRGDSAAYFCASSPNLDSGGYTFGSGTRLTVV.

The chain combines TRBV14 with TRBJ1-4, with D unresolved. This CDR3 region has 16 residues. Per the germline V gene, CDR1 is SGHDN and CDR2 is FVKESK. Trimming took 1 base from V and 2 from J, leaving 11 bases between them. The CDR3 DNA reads TGTGCCAGCAGCCAAGGGCAGGTTCGGACTAATGAAAAACTGTTTTTT. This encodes CASSQGQVRTNEKLFF.

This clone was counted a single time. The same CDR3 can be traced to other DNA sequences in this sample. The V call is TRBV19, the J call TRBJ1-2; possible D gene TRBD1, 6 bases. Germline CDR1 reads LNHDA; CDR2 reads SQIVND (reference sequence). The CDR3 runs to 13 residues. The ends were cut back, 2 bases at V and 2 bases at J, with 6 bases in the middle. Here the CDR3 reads CASSIQGNYGYTF. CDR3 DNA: TGTGCCAGTAGTATACAGGGGAACTATGGCTACACCTTC.

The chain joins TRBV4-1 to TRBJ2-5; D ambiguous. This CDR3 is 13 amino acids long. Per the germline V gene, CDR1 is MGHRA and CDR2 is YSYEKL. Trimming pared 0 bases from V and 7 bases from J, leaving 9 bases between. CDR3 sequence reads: CASSQDWVGTQYF. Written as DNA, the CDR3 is TGCGCCAGCAGCCAAGATTGGGTAGGGACCCAGTACTTC.

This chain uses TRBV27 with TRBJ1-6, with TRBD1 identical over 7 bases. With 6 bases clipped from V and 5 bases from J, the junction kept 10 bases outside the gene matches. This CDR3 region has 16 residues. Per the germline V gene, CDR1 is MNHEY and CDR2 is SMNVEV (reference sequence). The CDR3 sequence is CASSWGLQGNNSPLHF. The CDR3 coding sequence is TGTGCCAGCAGCTGGGGCTTACAGGGGAATAATTCACCCCTCCACTTT.

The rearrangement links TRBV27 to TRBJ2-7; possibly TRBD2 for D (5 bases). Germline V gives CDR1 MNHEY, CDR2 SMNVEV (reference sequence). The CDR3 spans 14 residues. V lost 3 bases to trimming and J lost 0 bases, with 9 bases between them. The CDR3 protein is CASSFRESSYEQYF. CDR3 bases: TGTGCCAGCAGTTTTCGGGAAAGCTCCTACGAGCAGTACTTC.

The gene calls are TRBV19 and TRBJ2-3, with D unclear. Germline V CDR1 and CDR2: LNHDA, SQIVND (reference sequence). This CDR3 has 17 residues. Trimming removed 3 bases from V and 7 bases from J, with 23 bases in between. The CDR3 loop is CASSISTQTLVGNTQYF. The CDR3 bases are TGTGCCAGTAGTATTTCGACCCAGACTCTCGTTGGGAATACGCAGTATTTT.

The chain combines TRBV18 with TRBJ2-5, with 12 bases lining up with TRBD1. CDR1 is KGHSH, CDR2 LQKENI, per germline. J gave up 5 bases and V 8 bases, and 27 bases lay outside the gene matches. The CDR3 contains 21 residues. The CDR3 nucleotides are TGTGCCAGCCGTCGGTCGCCATTCGTAGGGACAGGGGGCCTGGGGTCGGAGACCCAGTACTTC. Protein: CASRRSPFVGTGGLGSETQYF.

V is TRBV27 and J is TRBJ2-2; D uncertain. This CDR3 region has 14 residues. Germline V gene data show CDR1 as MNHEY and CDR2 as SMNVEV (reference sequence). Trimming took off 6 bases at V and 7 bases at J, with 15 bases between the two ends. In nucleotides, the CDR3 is TGTGCCAGCAGCGACATGTCACTGGTCGGGGAGCTGTTTTTT. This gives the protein CASSDMSLVGELFF.

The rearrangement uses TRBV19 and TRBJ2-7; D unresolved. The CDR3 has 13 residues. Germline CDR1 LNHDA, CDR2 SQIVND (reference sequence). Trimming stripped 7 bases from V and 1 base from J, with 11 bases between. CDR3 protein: CASKGDASYEQYF. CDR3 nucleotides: TGTGCCAGTAAGGGCGATGCATCCTACGAGCAGTACTTC.

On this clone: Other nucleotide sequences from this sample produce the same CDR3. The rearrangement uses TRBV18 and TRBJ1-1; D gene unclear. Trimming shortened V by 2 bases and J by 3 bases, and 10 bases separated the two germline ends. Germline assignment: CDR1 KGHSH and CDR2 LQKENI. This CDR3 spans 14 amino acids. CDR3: CASSPGRADTEAFF. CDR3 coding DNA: TGTGCCAGCTCACCAGGACGGGCGGACACTGAAGCTTTCTTT.

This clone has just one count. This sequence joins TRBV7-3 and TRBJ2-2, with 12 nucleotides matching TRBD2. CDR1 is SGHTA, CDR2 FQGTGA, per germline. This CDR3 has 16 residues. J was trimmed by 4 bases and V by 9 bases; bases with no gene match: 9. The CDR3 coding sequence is TGTGCCAGTCGACTAGCGGGGGAATTAACCACCGGGGAGCTGTTTTTT. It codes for CASRLAGELTTGELFF.

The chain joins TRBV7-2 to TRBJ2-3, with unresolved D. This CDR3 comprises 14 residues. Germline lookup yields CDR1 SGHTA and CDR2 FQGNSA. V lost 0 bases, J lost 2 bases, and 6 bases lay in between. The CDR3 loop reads CASSLAHVTDTQYF. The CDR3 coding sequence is TGTGCCAGCAGCTTAGCTCACGTCACAGATACGCAGTATTTT.

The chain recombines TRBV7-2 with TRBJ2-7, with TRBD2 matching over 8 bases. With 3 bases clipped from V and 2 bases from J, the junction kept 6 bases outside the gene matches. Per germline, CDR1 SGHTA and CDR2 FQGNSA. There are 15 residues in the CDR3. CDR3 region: CASSFPGLDPYEQYF. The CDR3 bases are TGTGCCAGCAGCTTCCCGGGACTAGACCCCTACGAGCAGTACTTC. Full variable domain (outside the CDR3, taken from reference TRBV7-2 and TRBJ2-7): GAGVSQSPSNKVTEKGKDVELRCDPISGHTALYWYRQSLGQGLEFLIYFQGNSAPDKSGLPSDRFSAERTGGSVSTLTIQRTQQEDSAVYLCASSFPGLDPYEQYFGPGTRLTVT.

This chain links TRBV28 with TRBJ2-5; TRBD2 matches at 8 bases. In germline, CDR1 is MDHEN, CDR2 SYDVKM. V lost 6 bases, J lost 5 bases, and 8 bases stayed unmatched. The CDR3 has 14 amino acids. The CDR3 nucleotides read TGTGCCAGCAGGGGCGGCGGGGGGATGGAGACCCAGTACTTC. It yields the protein CASRGGGGMETQYF. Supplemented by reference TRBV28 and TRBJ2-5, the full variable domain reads DVKVTQSSRYLVKRTGEKVFLECVQDMDHENMFWYRQDPGLGLRLIYFSYDVKMKEKGDIPEGYSVSREKKERFSLILESASTNQTSMYLCASRGGGGMETQYFGPGTRLLVL.